This T cell receptor beta chain was recorded in a study of T cells in Graves' hyperthyroidism and ophthalmopathy. The TCR beta CDR3 regions underwent amplification using RNA transcripts as the source. During a first-round RT-PCR of the TCR CDR3, the HTBI primer set was used. TCRdb recomputed calls from the multiplex PCR reads with MiXCR, one row per CDR3 protein. The table lists some 300,000 distinct CDR3 sequences, roughly 13% of them singletons. The CDR3 runs 13 residues. Trimming left V 6 bases short and J 3 bases short, with 8 bases between. Remarks on this clonotype: Its antigen is as yet unknown.

Study observations and caveats: Appearing also in blood were most of the thyroid clonotypes expanded above 0.001.

Stable Graves' hyperthyroidism meant no ophthalmopathy progression within 18 months. The sequence came from a woman between 40 and 50 years old with Graves' hyperthyroidism. The sequencing input was blood. The chain has TRBV12-3 or TRBV12-4 and TRBJ2-2; D possibly corresponds to TRBD2 (6 bases). CDR3 residues: CASRWGDTGELFF. The DNA of the CDR3 is TGTGCCAGCAGGTGGGGGGACACCGGGGAGCTGTTTTTT.